This T cell receptor beta chain was sequenced for a study of Ad26.COV2.S vaccination and SARS-CoV-2 variants. Study-wide results and limits: Overall T cell responses may have been underestimated by the analyses of TCR breadth and depth. The study found higher spike-specific TCR breadth in vaccine than placebo recipients.

Treatment indicated: roughly 19 received Ad26.COV2.S at low or high dose, single or two shots; several received placebo; per-sample allocation not given. Day 63 after the first injection of vaccine or placebo was the sampling time. Data came from immunoSEQ multiplex PCR; TCRdb stores just in-frame clones and leaves some out. The sample has hundreds of thousands of clones; about nine tenths are singletons. A word on this clone: The antigen remains undetermined.

The CDR3 length is 13 residues. In germline, CDR1 is MNHEY, CDR2 SMNVEV (reference sequence). Trimming shortened V by 6 bases and J by 4 bases, and 13 bases separated the two germline ends. The chain uses TRBV27 and TRBJ2-7; D is possibly TRBD1 (5 bases). The receptor was isolated from a person between 18 and 59 years old who received the Ad26.COV2.S COVID-19 vaccine or a placebo. Material: peripheral blood, obtained in a trial of Ad26.COV2.S vaccine versus placebo. The CDR3 bases are TGTGCCAGCAGACAAGCGCAGGGATACGAGCAGTACTTC. Its translation is CASRQAQGYEQYF.